Shown below are 14 T cell receptor beta chains from a single sample sequenced in a study of T cells in women clearing cervical HPV infection. Data came from immunoSEQ multiplex PCR; TCRdb stores just in-frame clones and leaves some out. The sample table sets out about 26,000 clones. Specimen: blood buffy coat. The receptors stem from a woman between 18 and 70 years old with a cervical HPV16 infection that either progressed to CIN3+ or cleared (not recorded which).

On this clone itself: At one boundary the junction diverges from the germline segment, which might be a read error. The sample contains more than one DNA sequence encoding this CDR3. CDR3 sequence reads: CASSLSGQGRNTIYF. CDR3 DNA (partial): TGCGCCAGCAGCTTGTCGGGACAGGGGCGAAACACG. The rearrangement uses TRBV5-1 and TRBJ1-3, with 10 bases identical to TRBD1. The CDR3 goes on 3 residues after the read ends, and that part is filled in from the germline J gene. The CDR3 length is 15 residues. Germline V CDR1 and CDR2: SGHRS, YFSETQ.

Note on this clone: From the germline J gene comes the end of the CDR3, since the read stops 3 residues before it. V usage is TRBV7-9 and J usage is TRBJ1-1, with D hard to call. The germline gives CDR1 SEHNR, CDR2 FQNEAQ (reference sequence). The V and J ends lost 3 bases and 1 base respectively, with 6 bases between them. This CDR3 comprises 13 residues. This chain's CDR3 is CASSFVGNTEAFF. The sequenced part of the CDR3 DNA is TGTGCCAGCAGCTTTGTCGGGAACACTGAA.

To note about this clone: The CDR3 end lies 3 residues beyond the end of the read and is filled in from the germline J gene. The chain couples TRBV5-1 to TRBJ2-2; 10 nucleotides match TRBD2. Unmatched junction bases numbered 11, after V lost 2 bases and J lost 1 base. The CDR3 extends over 19 amino acids. Looked up from germline, CDR1 is SGHRS and CDR2 is YFSETQ. CDR3 region: CASSFVRLAGARNTGELFF. CDR3 DNA, as far as it was read: TGCGCCAGCAGCTTCGTCCGGCTAGCGGGGGCCAGGAACACCGGGGAG. Based on the CDR3 plus reference TRBV5-1 and TRBJ2-2, the full variable domain is KAGVTQTPRYLIKTRGQQVTLSCSPISGHRSVSWYQQTPGQGLQFLFEYFSETQRNKGNFPGRFSGRQFSNSRSEMNVSTLELGDSALYLCASSFVRLAGARNTGELFFGEGSRLTVL.

About this clone: The read finishes 3 residues shy of the CDR3 end, and the germline J gene is used to complete it. This sequence joins TRBV19 and TRBJ1-2; D possibly corresponds to TRBD1 (5 bases). Germline-derived CDR1 and CDR2 are LNHDA and SQIVND (reference sequence). The CDR3 covers 14 residues. V lost 3 bases and J lost 4, with 12 bases in between. The part of the CDR3 DNA that was read is TGTGCCAGTAGTATGGGGGGTTCTGGCTATGGC. Protein: CASSMGGSGYG. The entire CDR3 reads CASSMGGSGYGYTF. Full variable domain (remainder filled in from reference TRBV19 and TRBJ1-2): DGGITQSPKYLFRKEGQNVTLSCEQNLNHDAMYWYRQDPGQGLRLIYYSQIVNDFQKGDIAEGYSVSREKKESFPLTVTSAQKNPTAFYLCASSMGGSGYGYTFGSGTRLTVV.

As to this clone: With the read ending 3 residues before the CDR3 end, the germline J gene is used to fill in that end. The chain joins TRBV18 to TRBJ1-1; 10 bases are shared with TRBD1. CDR3 length: 15 residues. Germline assignment: CDR1 KGHSH and CDR2 LQKENI. The CDR3 sequence is CASSQDRDRGDEAFF. CDR3 DNA (partial): TGTGCCAGCTCACAAGACCGGGACAGGGGCGACGAG. Full variable domain (rest looked up from reference TRBV18 and TRBJ1-1): NAGVMQNPRHLVRRRGQEARLRCSPMKGHSHVYWYRQLPEEGLKFMVYLQKENIIDESGMPKERFSAEFPKEGPSILRIQQVVRGDSAAYFCASSQDRDRGDEAFFGQGTRLTVV.

With regard to this clone: The read is 3 residues too short to cover the CDR3 end, so that end is filled in from the germline J gene. The V call is TRBV2, the J call TRBJ1-1; weak D call: TRBD1 (5 bases). The V end was cut by 6 bases, the J end by 5 bases, with 13 bases between. This CDR3 is 13 amino acids long. Germline-derived CDR1 and CDR2 are SNHLY and FYNNEI. The CDR3 protein is CASSVQVQTEAFF. The sequenced CDR3 bases are TGTGCCAGCAGCGTACAGGTTCAGACTGAA.

As for this clone: The read gets to within 3 residues of the CDR3 end, and the germline J gene fills in the rest. The chain employs TRBV5-1 and TRBJ2-1; D remains ambiguous. Per germline, CDR1 SGHRS and CDR2 YFSETQ. The V gene lost 4 bases and the J gene lost 0 bases, with 11 bases spanning the gap. This CDR3 has 15 amino acids. The part of the CDR3 DNA that was read is TGCGCCAGCAGCCGCTCGCTAAGCTCCTACAATGAG. The encoded protein is CASSRSLSSYNE. The whole CDR3 is CASSRSLSSYNEQFF. The full variable domain, with the rest looked up from reference TRBV5-1 and TRBJ2-1, is KAGVTQTPRYLIKTRGQQVTLSCSPISGHRSVSWYQQTPGQGLQFLFEYFSETQRNKGNFPGRFSGRQFSNSRSEMNVSTLELGDSALYLCASSRSLSSYNEQFFGPGTRLTVL.

The CDR3 DNA, read in part, is TGTGCCAGAAGCTTGGGGAGGACAGTGACCTTAAAGGGC. Its translation: CARSLGRTVTLKG. The CDR3 as a whole reads CARSLGRTVTLKGYTF. V usage is TRBV5-3 and J usage is TRBJ1-2; tentatively, D is TRBD1 (6 bases). The sequence runs out 3 residues before the end of the CDR3; the remainder is reconstructed from the germline J gene. TRBV5-3 counts as an open reading frame of uncertain function. The CDR3 totals 16 residues.

A remark on this clone: From the germline J gene comes the end of the CDR3, since the read stops 3 residues before it. This sequence joins TRBV7-3 and TRBJ1-1; 7 nucleotides align to TRBD1. CDR1 and CDR2 (germline): SGHTA, FQGTGA. The CDR3 contains 15 residues. With V trimmed by 2 bases and J by 1 base, 4 bases remained unmatched. Here the CDR3 reads CASSLDGQENTEAFF. The part of the CDR3 DNA that was read is TGTGCCAGCAGCTTAGACGGACAGGAGAACACTGAA. The full variable domain, completed using reference TRBV7-3 and TRBJ1-1, is GAGVSQTPSNKVTEKGKYVELRCDPISGHTALYWYRQSLGQGPEFLIYFQGTGAADDSGLPNDRFFAVRPEGSVSTLKIQRTERGDSAVYLCASSLDGQENTEAFFGQGTRLTVV.

On this clone: The read is 3 residues too short to cover the CDR3 end, so that end is filled in from the germline J gene. This chain joins TRBV7-3 and TRBJ2-4, with D perhaps matching TRBD1 or TRBD2 (5 bases each). The CDR3 has 15 amino acids. CDR1 is SGHTA, CDR2 FQGTGA, per germline. The CDR3 region is CASSLSAGRKGGQYF. The DNA read from the CDR3 is TGTGCCAGCAGCTTATCGGCAGGGAGAAAGGGTGGT. Combining the CDR3 with reference TRBV7-3 and TRBJ2-4 gives the whole variable domain GAGVSQTPSNKVTEKGKYVELRCDPISGHTALYWYRQSLGQGPEFLIYFQGTGAADDSGLPNDRFFAVRPEGSVSTLKIQRTERGDSAVYLCASSLSAGRKGGQYFGAGTRLSVL.

About this clone itself: Read data end 3 residues before the CDR3 end; the end is taken from the germline J gene. The chain combines TRBV30 with TRBJ1-2, with TRBD1 matching 7 bases. The V gene end was trimmed by 5 bases and the J gene end by 2 bases; junction bases not matched to a gene: 5. Germline CDR1 reads GTSNPN; CDR2 reads SVGIG (reference sequence). CDR3 size: 13 residues. The CDR3 spells CAWWDRDNYGYTF. CDR3 bases read: TGTGCCTGGTGGGACAGAGACAACTATGGC.

Notes on this clone: Read sequence stops 3 residues before the CDR3 end, and the germline J gene provides the missing end. V usage is TRBV30 and J usage is TRBJ1-3, with 8 nucleotides matching TRBD1. Trimming removed 5 bases from V and 3 bases from J; junction bases left unmatched: 6. The CDR3 length is 14 residues. CDR1 is GTSNPN and CDR2 is SVGIG in the germline V gene (reference sequence). CDR3: CAWRTGKNGNTIYF. The CDR3 DNA, read in part, is TGTGCCTGGCGGACAGGGAAAAATGGAAACACC.

Considering frequency, this clone is medium-sized (0.01 to 0.1%). The read terminates 3 residues before the CDR3 end, so the remaining end is supplied by the germline J gene. The rearrangement joins TRBV12-3 or TRBV12-4 to TRBJ2-3; 11 nucleotides match TRBD2. Losses at the gene ends were 3 bases for V and 6 bases for J; bases not matched to a gene: 5. This CDR3 is 15 amino acids long. The CDR3 here is CASSLGTSGYDTQYF. The CDR3 DNA, read in part, is TGTGCCAGCAGTTTGGGGACTAGCGGATATGATACG.

A word on this clone: The read terminates 3 residues ahead of where the CDR3 ends, so the germline J gene completes it. J is TRBJ1-1 and V is TRBV19; 10 nucleotides line up with TRBD1. V lost 5 bases and J lost 3; bases outside the gene matches: 6. Germline CDR1 LNHDA, CDR2 SQIVND (reference sequence). The CDR3 is 15 amino acids. Incomplete CDR3 DNA: TGTGCCAGTAGTCCCCGACAGGGGGCGTACACTGAA. This sequence encodes CASSPRQGAYTE. From start to end, the CDR3 is CASSPRQGAYTEAFF.